The rows below give T cell receptor beta chains drawn from one sample of a study of blood T cell repertoires in COVID-19. Data came from immunoSEQ multiplex PCR; TCRdb stores just in-frame clones and leaves some out. This table has around 68,000 clones, just over 90% appearing once. The sequenced sample was peripheral blood. Receptors were obtained from a human donor in a cohort sampled during active COVID-19. CDR3s include the opening cysteine and the closing phenylalanine or tryptophan. D genes are given only for firm matches. Not every row has a clone size; where given, it reads once, few, many or a size class.

j_call cdr3_length d_call v_call clone_size cdr3_aa cdr3_nt
TRBJ2-5 15 TRBD1 TRBV14 . CASSQVDRDRETQYF TGTGCCAGCAGCCAAGTTGACAGGGACCGAGAGACCCAGTACTTC
TRBJ1-1 16 . TRBV29-1 . CSVEIRAVTGNTEAFF TGCAGCGTTGAAATTCGGGCAGTGACAGGGAACACTGAAGCTTTCTTT
TRBJ1-1 16 TRBD1 TRBV5-1 . CASSLEDRGPNTEAFF TGCGCCAGCAGCTTGGAGGACAGGGGGCCGAACACTGAAGCTTTCTTT
TRBJ1-3 15 . TRBV7-9 once CASSLTSPSGNTIYF TGTGCCAGCAGCCTGACATCGCCCTCTGGAAACACCATATATTTT
TRBJ2-1 17 TRBD2 TRBV11-3 . CASSSILLRDYYNEQFF TGTGCCAGCAGCTCTATCCTACTCCGGGACTACTACAATGAGCAGTTCTTC
TRBJ2-7 15 . TRBV4-2 . CASSQEWLSSYEQYF TGTGCCAGCAGCCAAGAATGGTTGAGCTCCTACGAGCAGTACTTC
TRBJ1-5 16 TRBD1 TRBV19 . CASSIEGQAANQPQHF TGTGCCAGTAGTATAGAGGGACAGGCGGCCAATCAGCCCCAGCATTTT
TRBJ2-3 16 TRBD2 TRBV6-5 . CASSYSLLAGGHTQYF TGTGCCAGCAGTTACTCGTTACTAGCGGGAGGTCATACGCAGTATTTT
TRBJ2-7 15 TRBD2 TRBV7-3 . CASSLMASGPITQYF TGTGCCAGCAGCTTAATGGCTAGCGGGCCGATCACGCAGTACTTC
TRBJ2-7 16 . TRBV5-5 once CASSFDVGTTSYEQYF TGTGCCAGCAGCTTTGACGTGGGCACAACATCTTACGAGCAGTACTTC
TRBJ2-5 13 TRBD2 TRBV29-1 . CSAGTSGSETQYF TGCAGCGCCGGGACTAGCGGGAGTGAGACCCAGTACTTC
TRBJ1-1 13 . TRBV3-1/TRBV3-2 . CASSTTANTEAFF TGTGCCAGCAGCACCACAGCGAACACTGAAGCTTTCTTT
TRBJ2-3 14 . TRBV5-1 . CASSLASLTDTQYF TGCGCCAGCAGCTTGGCTAGTCTAACAGATACGCAGTATTTT
TRBJ2-3 14 TRBD2 TRBV9 . CASSAGLALDTQYF TGTGCCAGCAGCGCTGGACTAGCTTTAGATACGCAGTATTTT
TRBJ2-1 16 TRBD2 TRBV28 . CASSFYRAGGYNEQFF TGTGCCAGCAGTTTTTATAGGGCGGGAGGATACAATGAGCAGTTCTTC
TRBJ2-5 14 TRBD1 TRBV5-6 . CASRRQGARETQYF TGTGCCAGCAGACGACAGGGGGCGCGGGAGACCCAGTACTTC
TRBJ1-1 15 TRBD1 TRBV28 . CASILSQGVNTEAFF TGTGCCAGCATCCTTTCCCAGGGGGTGAACACTGAAGCTTTCTTT
TRBJ2-7 15 . TRBV29-1 . CSVPPRGGGTYEQYF TGCAGCGTTCCCCCCCGGGGAGGAGGGACCTACGAGCAGTACTTC
TRBJ2-7 14 . TRBV23-1 . CASRYWTALGEQYF TGCGCCAGCAGATATTGGACAGCGCTTGGGGAGCAGTACTTC
TRBJ1-1 15 TRBD1 TRBV7-2 . CASSTRQGGNTEAFF TGTGCCAGCAGCACGAGACAGGGGGGTAACACTGAAGCTTTCTTT
TRBJ2-2 14 . TRBV7-2 . CASSLNFNTGELFF TGTGCCAGCAGCTTGAACTTCAACACCGGGGAGCTGTTTTTT
TRBJ2-3 14 . TRBV6-4 . CASSVASATDTQYF TGTGCCAGTTCGGTCGCGAGTGCAACAGATACGCAGTATTTT
TRBJ1-6 14 TRBD1 TRBV6-5 . CATTMGQYNSPLHF TGTGCCACCACCATGGGACAGTATAATTCACCCCTCCACTTT
TRBJ1-1 15 TRBD1 TRBV3-1/TRBV3-2 . CASSQGQGANTEAFF TGTGCCAGCAGCCAAGGACAGGGGGCGAACACTGAAGCTTTCTTT
TRBJ2-5 15 TRBD1 TRBV7-2 . CASSLRSGTGKTQYF TGTGCCAGCAGCTTACGATCCGGGACAGGGAAGACCCAGTACTTC
TRBJ2-3 14 TRBD2 TRBV29-1 . CSVGLGFGTDTQYF TGCAGCGTCGGACTAGGGTTCGGCACAGATACGCAGTATTTT
TRBJ2-1 16 . TRBV25-1 . CASSSQGAVRHNEQFF TGTGCCAGCAGCAGTCAAGGGGCCGTCCGTCACAATGAGCAGTTCTTC
TRBJ1-4 14 . TRBV10-3 once CAIGGTGNNEKLFF TGTGCCATCGGGGGGACGGGGAACAATGAAAAACTGTTTTTT
TRBJ2-7 15 TRBD1 TRBV7-7 . CASTVPGTGTHEQYF TGTGCCAGCACCGTTCCCGGGACAGGGACTCACGAGCAGTACTTC
TRBJ2-7 15 TRBD1 TRBV7-2 . CASSLSLGTGGEQYF TGTGCCAGCAGCTTAAGTTTGGGGACAGGGGGCGAGCAGTACTTC
TRBJ1-1 14 . TRBV4-3 few CASSQDNGGAEAFF TGCGCCAGCAGCCAAGATAACGGGGGAGCTGAAGCTTTCTTT
TRBJ1-5 14 . TRBV19 . CASRLRESNQPQHF TGTGCCAGTAGGCTCAGGGAAAGCAATCAGCCCCAGCATTTT
TRBJ2-5 13 . TRBV5-1 . CASSLGQQETQYF TGCGCCAGCAGCTTGGGGCAGCAAGAGACCCAGTACTTC
TRBJ1-1 12 . TRBV28 . CASSSDYTEAFF TGTGCCAGCAGTTCCGACTACACTGAAGCTTTCTTT
TRBJ1-6 14 TRBD1 TRBV6-5 . CASSLQGANSPLHF TGTGCCAGCAGTTTACAGGGGGCTAATTCACCCCTCCACTTT
TRBJ2-7 13 . TRBV28 . CASSLLTPYEQYF TGTGCCAGCAGTTTACTAACCCCCTACGAGCAGTACTTC
TRBJ1-1 16 TRBD1 TRBV20-1 once CSASGAGGHENTEAFF TGCAGTGCTAGTGGTGCAGGGGGGCATGAGAATACTGAAGCTTTCTTT
TRBJ2-1 16 TRBD2 TRBV28 . CASRAAGREGPHEQFF TGTGCCAGCAGGGCTGCTGGGCGGGAGGGCCCCCATGAGCAGTTCTTC
TRBJ2-1 13 TRBD2 TRBV25-1 . CATSTAGVLEQFF TGTGCCACCTCGACGGCGGGAGTACTTGAGCAGTTCTTC
TRBJ2-3 14 . TRBV7-2 . CASTLDTSTDTQYF TGTGCCAGCACCCTGGACACTAGCACAGATACGCAGTATTTT
TRBJ2-5 17 TRBD2 TRBV27 . CASRPSGIRGYQETQYF TGTGCCAGCAGACCTAGCGGGATAAGAGGGTACCAAGAGACCCAGTACTTC
TRBJ2-3 15 TRBD1 TRBV11-3 . CASSLGQGYTDTQYF TGTGCCAGCAGCTTAGGACAGGGGTACACAGATACGCAGTATTTT
TRBJ2-2 15 . TRBV27 . CASSYRTDNTGELFF TGTGCCAGCAGCTACCGGACAGACAACACCGGGGAGCTGTTTTTT
TRBJ2-3 18 . TRBV4-3 . CASSQGVRQGSATDTQYF TGCGCCAGCAGCCAAGGCGTGCGGCAGGGTAGTGCCACAGATACGCAGTATTTT
TRBJ1-5 17 TRBD1 TRBV23-1 . CASSQWSGGVCNQPQHF TGCGCCAGCAGTCAATGGTCAGGGGGCGTTTGCAATCAGCCCCAGCATTTT
TRBJ1-3 15 TRBD1 TRBV19 . CASMFTGTGGNTIYF TGTGCCAGTATGTTTACCGGGACAGGAGGAAACACCATATATTTT
TRBJ1-1 13 . TRBV12-3/TRBV12-4 . CASSLGRTTEAFF TGTGCCAGCAGTTTAGGGCGGACAACTGAAGCTTTCTTT
TRBJ2-2 13 . TRBV4-2 . CASSQARDGELFF TGTGCCAGCAGCCAAGCCCGGGACGGGGAGCTGTTTTTT
TRBJ2-2 16 TRBD2 TRBV19 . CASSIQASGETGELFF TGTGCCAGTAGTATACAGGCTAGCGGAGAGACCGGGGAGCTGTTTTTT